The sequence of this T cell receptor beta chain was determined in a study of blood T cell dynamics during melanoma immunotherapy. Study background: Patients with metastatic melanoma got pembrolizumab or nivolumab-ipilimumab as first-line care.

This clone was seen once. What it binds is unknown. A fixed DNA input of approximately 400 ng was used per bulk PBMC sample. The method was immunoSEQ multiplex PCR; TCRdb's version includes in-frame clones alone and lacks a portion of them. Here the sample spans approximately 11,000 clones, more than 70% being singletons. Findings and limits, study-wide: At W3, later disease-control patients showed bifurcated PBMC repertoire changes, unlike progressors.

This sample's time point: week 3, after first cycle of checkpoint inhibitor. One draw preceded checkpoint blockade; another followed its first cycle at week 3. The sequences come from blood, collected from a patient treated with checkpoint blockade. The TCR sequence derives from a human donor with melanoma.

The CDR3 sequence: CASSLEGGQVKNIQYF. The CDR3 nucleotides are TGCGCCAGCAGCTTGGAAGGGGGCCAGGTCAAAAACATTCAGTACTTC. This rearrangement joins TRBV5-1 to TRBJ2-4; 7 bases line up with TRBD1. The V segment lost 0 bases and the J segment 3 bases; nucleotides outside the gene matches: 6. The CDR3 sequence is 16 residues long. Germline V CDR1 and CDR2: SGHRS, YFSETQ.